Listed below are T cell receptor beta chains from one sample, sequenced in a study of monozygotic twins with inflammatory bowel disease. TCRdb re-called the 5' RACE reads; one entry per CDR3 protein, DNA not given. The sample yields some 400,000 distinct CDR3 sequences, of which the top ten take up 2.4%. Input material: blood. The receptor set was obtained from a human donor with ulcerative colitis or Crohn's disease, or a healthy co-twin of an affected twin (not recorded which). Both conserved end residues are part of each CDR3. The order of the fields is V gene, J gene, CDR3 protein.

v_call: TRBV19; j_call: TRBJ2-2; cdr3_aa: CASRWGGAGELFF
v_call: TRBV12-3/TRBV12-4; j_call: TRBJ2-1; cdr3_aa: CASRAREGMREFF
v_call: TRBV4-2; j_call: TRBJ2-5; cdr3_aa: CASSQDLALGKLRTQYF
v_call: TRBV18; j_call: TRBJ2-4; cdr3_aa: CASSLGQGAKNILYF
v_call: TRBV7-3; j_call: TRBJ1-1; cdr3_aa: CASSAQHGNTEAFF
v_call: TRBV28; j_call: TRBJ1-1; cdr3_aa: CASSSPPGRGNTEAFF
v_call: TRBV7-9; j_call: TRBJ1-2; cdr3_aa: CASSLLGRVGYGYTF
v_call: TRBV30; j_call: TRBJ2-5; cdr3_aa: CAWSRGGETQYF
v_call: TRBV7-3; j_call: TRBJ1-2; cdr3_aa: CASSLRLGWGYGYTF
v_call: TRBV11-2; j_call: TRBJ2-5; cdr3_aa: CASSLLVAVQETQYF
v_call: TRBV7-9; j_call: TRBJ1-5; cdr3_aa: CASSLVGSHPQHF
v_call: TRBV7-2; j_call: TRBJ2-3; cdr3_aa: CASSLELAAGGDTQYF
v_call: TRBV23-1; j_call: TRBJ1-5; cdr3_aa: CASSHNRDRGGNQPQHF
v_call: TRBV14; j_call: TRBJ1-1; cdr3_aa: CASSQDMVGEAFF
v_call: TRBV7-6; j_call: TRBJ2-7; cdr3_aa: CASSLRPRRDYEQYF
v_call: TRBV5-1; j_call: TRBJ1-1; cdr3_aa: CASSKQTNTEAFF
v_call: TRBV18; j_call: TRBJ1-5; cdr3_aa: CASSPGQGAGQPQHF
v_call: TRBV28; j_call: TRBJ2-1; cdr3_aa: CASSLLPGLKLGEQFF
v_call: TRBV6-2/TRBV6-3; j_call: TRBJ2-7; cdr3_aa: CASSPRGLLYEQYF
v_call: TRBV7-2; j_call: TRBJ1-6; cdr3_aa: CASSLHRETPLHF
v_call: TRBV27; j_call: TRBJ2-1; cdr3_aa: CTSSFSGTQSYNEQFF
v_call: TRBV5-1; j_call: TRBJ1-1; cdr3_aa: CASQGRTEAFF
v_call: TRBV29-1; j_call: TRBJ1-2; cdr3_aa: CSVAIGGGYTF
v_call: TRBV19; j_call: TRBJ2-4; cdr3_aa: CASEDLGRDSGNIQYF
v_call: TRBV18; j_call: TRBJ2-7; cdr3_aa: CASSPRVGSGEQYF
v_call: TRBV20-1; j_call: TRBJ1-2; cdr3_aa: CSARVGTVLYGYTF
v_call: TRBV4-3; j_call: TRBJ2-6; cdr3_aa: CASSQEGNSGANVLTF
v_call: TRBV24-1; j_call: TRBJ2-3; cdr3_aa: CATSDFTSGADTQYF
v_call: TRBV6-1; j_call: TRBJ1-1; cdr3_aa: CASSRPGTMNTEAFF
v_call: TRBV20-1; j_call: TRBJ2-1; cdr3_aa: CSADERESLYNEQFF
v_call: TRBV20-1; j_call: TRBJ2-7; cdr3_aa: CSARGTGTGVREQYF
v_call: TRBV11-3; j_call: TRBJ1-4; cdr3_aa: CASSSTGTGSTNEKLFF
v_call: TRBV4-3; j_call: TRBJ2-7; cdr3_aa: CASSQDLNSQPYEQYF
v_call: TRBV29-1; j_call: TRBJ2-7; cdr3_aa: CSVSGQYSSYEQYF
v_call: TRBV29-1; j_call: TRBJ2-5; cdr3_aa: CSVEDWTDQETQYF
v_call: TRBV28; j_call: TRBJ2-3; cdr3_aa: CASSYPSGTSTDTQYF
v_call: TRBV7-2; j_call: TRBJ1-1; cdr3_aa: CASSPPAVIRGATEAFF
v_call: TRBV7-2; j_call: TRBJ1-2; cdr3_aa: CASSLSQGARDGYTF
v_call: TRBV12-5; j_call: TRBJ2-5; cdr3_aa: CASGLTDQETQYF
v_call: TRBV24-1; j_call: TRBJ2-3; cdr3_aa: CATSDGPVVTDTQYF
v_call: TRBV6-1; j_call: TRBJ2-2; cdr3_aa: CASRKAEGVVGELFF
v_call: TRBV14; j_call: TRBJ2-4; cdr3_aa: CASSQEFSGNIQYF
v_call: TRBV10-3; j_call: TRBJ2-5; cdr3_aa: CAISESTSGKQETQYF
v_call: TRBV20-1; j_call: TRBJ1-4; cdr3_aa: CSALQGLTEKLFF
v_call: TRBV7-9; j_call: TRBJ2-1; cdr3_aa: CASSPGASGRYNEQFF
v_call: TRBV7-2; j_call: TRBJ2-5; cdr3_aa: CARGEAETQYF
v_call: TRBV25-1; j_call: TRBJ1-4; cdr3_aa: CASSGPNEKLFF
v_call: TRBV20-1; j_call: TRBJ1-5; cdr3_aa: CSARDLAGPDQPQHF
v_call: TRBV5-1; j_call: TRBJ2-2; cdr3_aa: CASSASPGRMNTGELFF
v_call: TRBV29-1; j_call: TRBJ1-1; cdr3_aa: CSAGVTMNTEAFF
v_call: TRBV4-2; j_call: TRBJ2-7; cdr3_aa: CASSQGMGQSYEQYF
v_call: TRBV9; j_call: TRBJ2-5; cdr3_aa: CASSVATGGGQETQYF
v_call: TRBV7-9; j_call: TRBJ1-1; cdr3_aa: CASSLTRTNTEAFF
v_call: TRBV20-1; j_call: TRBJ1-3; cdr3_aa: CSARDNGGSSGNTIYF
v_call: TRBV10-3; j_call: TRBJ1-1; cdr3_aa: CAISEMKVDTEAFF
v_call: TRBV5-1; j_call: TRBJ2-3; cdr3_aa: CASKRGSTDTQYF
v_call: TRBV29-1; j_call: TRBJ1-3; cdr3_aa: CSVVPGARGNTIYF
v_call: TRBV4-2; j_call: TRBJ2-1; cdr3_aa: CASSQEWGTYNEQFF
v_call: TRBV6-1; j_call: TRBJ2-5; cdr3_aa: CASSPAGTSGETQYF
v_call: TRBV5-1; j_call: TRBJ2-7; cdr3_aa: CASSLGGTYEQYF